Shown below are 2 T cell receptor beta chains from a single sample sequenced in a study of T-cell memory formation after mild COVID-19. TCRdb fed the 5' RACE reads into MiXCR, producing one record per CDR3 protein. The table has about 350,000 distinct CDR3 sequences, about 13% seen once. Sequences were obtained from PBMCs or a T cell subset sorted from them (not recorded which). These receptors came from a man between 18 and 29 years old who had mild COVID-19 (a few samples of this study predate the infection). Cell type and time point are not known.

The chain employs TRBV19 and TRBJ2-7; D remains unclear. This CDR3 has 16 amino acids. The V gene's germline CDR1 is LNHDA and CDR2 SQIVND (reference sequence). V lost 3 bases, J lost 0 bases, and 15 bases lay in between. CDR3 sequence (DNA): TGTGCCAGTAGTATTCTCTACTCGGGTCACTCCTACGAGCAGTACTTC. As protein: CASSILYSGHSYEQYF.

This clonotype appeared a few times. The chain uses TRBV4-3 and TRBJ2-7; 9 bases match TRBD1. Germline CDR1 and CDR2: LGHNA and YSLEER. The CDR3 runs to 16 residues. Losses at the gene ends were 7 bases for V and 5 bases for J; bases not matched to a gene: 15. This chain's CDR3 is CASNRFAGTGNNEQYV. The DNA for the CDR3 is TGCGCCAGCAACAGATTCGCCGGGACAGGGAACAACGAGCAGTACGTC.